These 24 T cell receptor beta chains were all obtained from the same sample, sequenced in a study of glioma-infiltrating T cells after dendritic cell vaccination. Noted time point: after dendritic cell vaccination, including at tumor progression/relapse. Assay used: immunoSEQ multiplex PCR; TCRdb lists only in-frame clones, some missing. The sample holds tens of thousands of clones, 85% seen once. The sample in question was blood, obtained after dendritic cell vaccination. Source of these receptors: a human donor with glioblastoma.

J is TRBJ2-7 and V is TRBV28; 9 positions agree with TRBD2. In germline, CDR1 is MDHEN, CDR2 SYDVKM. V dropped 4 bases and J dropped 4; count of bases not matched to a gene: 32. CDR3 length: 23 residues. The CDR3 spells CASSSFPPLHPEGSGSGWYEQYF. As DNA, the CDR3 is TGTGCCAGCAGTTCTTTTCCCCCCCTCCACCCGGAAGGTAGCGGGAGTGGTTGGTACGAGCAGTACTTC.

The chain carries TRBV6-1 and TRBJ2-5, with TRBD1 matching 7 bases. Germline lookup yields CDR1 MNHNS and CDR2 SASEGT. The CDR3 consists of 13 residues. The junction had 12 bases not matched to a gene; V was cut back by 10 bases and J by 7 bases. CDR3 DNA sequence: TGTGCCACCGGGCAGGGGGTAAGCGGGACCCAGTACTTC. Amino acid sequence: CATGQGVSGTQYF.

The chain couples TRBV6-1 to TRBJ2-4, with 7 bases aligning to TRBD1. V shed 3 bases, J shed 0 bases, and the junction held 2 bases outside the gene matches. The CDR3 length is 15 residues. The germline V gene has CDR1 MNHNS and CDR2 SASEGT. The CDR3 DNA sequence: TGTGCCAGCAGTGAGGACAGGCTAGCCAAAAACATTCAGTACTTC. Translation gives CASSEDRLAKNIQYF.

V gene TRBV12-5 combines with J gene TRBJ1-3, with D unclear. Germline V lookup: CDR1 LGHNT, CDR2 FRNRAP. The germline V and J ends were trimmed by 5 bases and 0 bases, with 14 bases remaining between them. This CDR3 is built from 16 residues. CDR3 DNA: TGTGCTAGTGGTCCCCGACACCCCAACTCTGGAAACACCATATATTTT. Its protein product is CASGPRHPNSGNTIYF.

V gene TRBV28 combines with J gene TRBJ2-3; 7 positions match TRBD1. Germline V CDR1 and CDR2: MDHEN, SYDVKM. This CDR3 spans 18 amino acids. J was trimmed by 1 base and V by 2 bases; bases with no gene match: 12. The CDR3 loop reads CASSLGVGRTGRTDTQYF. CDR3 in DNA: TGTGCCAGCAGTTTAGGGGTGGGACGGACAGGCCGCACAGATACGCAGTATTTT.

The chain combines TRBV19 with TRBJ1-5; perhaps TRBD1 as D (6 bases). Germline loops: CDR1 LNHDA, CDR2 SQIVND (reference sequence). There are 16 residues in the CDR3. The ends were cut back, 1 base at V and 6 bases at J, with 16 bases in the middle. CDR3 DNA: TGTGCCAGTAGTATAGGGTCGGACAGAGGTTTTCAGCCCCAGCATTTT. Its protein is CASSIGSDRGFQPQHF. Supplemented by reference TRBV19 and TRBJ1-5, the full variable domain reads DGGITQSPKYLFRKEGQNVTLSCEQNLNHDAMYWYRQDPGQGLRLIYYSQIVNDFQKGDIAEGYSVSREKKESFPLTVTSAQKNPTAFYLCASSIGSDRGFQPQHFGDGTRLSIL.

CDR3 bases: TGTGCCAGCAGCTTGGAAACCCCCGGGACAGAACTGAACACTGAAGCTTTCTTT. Translated, it gives CASSLETPGTELNTEAFF. The V call is TRBV7-3, the J call TRBJ1-1, with TRBD1 matching over 7 bases. This CDR3 comprises 18 residues. V lost 3 bases and J lost 0; bases outside the gene matches: 13. CDR1 and CDR2 (germline): SGHTA, FQGTGA. Full variable domain (outside the CDR3, taken from reference TRBV7-3 and TRBJ1-1): GAGVSQTPSNKVTEKGKYVELRCDPISGHTALYWYRQSLGQGPEFLIYFQGTGAADDSGLPNDRFFAVRPEGSVSTLKIQRTERGDSAVYLCASSLETPGTELNTEAFFGQGTRLTVV.

This clone has just one count. V is TRBV2 and J is TRBJ2-1, with D possibly TRBD1 on 5 matching bases. V was cut by 7 bases and J by 8 bases, with 15 bases left in between. Germline loops: CDR1 SNHLY, CDR2 FYNNEI. This CDR3 is 13 amino acids long. For the CDR3, the DNA is TGTGCCAGCAACCTTCAGGGCGGCGATGAGCAGTTCTTC. Protein sequence: CASNLQGGDEQFF.

The chain is built from TRBV14 and TRBJ2-5; no clear D. The CDR3 has 14 residues. V was clipped by 1 base and J by 9 bases, with 15 bases between them. The germline V gene has CDR1 SGHDN and CDR2 FVKESK. The CDR3 is CASSQGASRRAQYF. The CDR3 coding sequence is TGTGCCAGCAGCCAAGGAGCGTCGCGTAGAGCCCAGTACTTC.

The chain has TRBV15 and TRBJ1-1, with a tentative D call TRBD1 (5 bases). V lost 0 bases, J lost 4 bases, and 6 bases lay in between. The CDR3 length is 13 residues. Germline V gene sequence: CDR1 LNHNV, CDR2 YYDKDF (reference sequence). This CDR3 is CATSRDRVTEAFF. The CDR3 DNA reads as TGTGCCACCAGCAGAGACAGGGTCACTGAAGCTTTCTTT.

This CDR3 is CASSSARSSYNEQFF. As DNA, the CDR3 is TGTGCCAGCAGCTCTGCTAGGAGCTCCTACAATGAGCAGTTCTTC. The J gene is TRBJ2-1, the V gene TRBV11-2; D gene unclear. The CDR3 length is 15 residues. V gave up 4 bases and J gave up 0 bases, with 10 bases separating them. Germline V CDR1 and CDR2: SGHAT, FQNNGV.

J is TRBJ2-3 and V is TRBV28, with a weak D call TRBD2 (6 bases). The germline V gene encodes CDR1 MDHEN and CDR2 SYDVKM. CDR3 size: 17 residues. The V gene lost 5 bases and the J gene lost 0 bases, with 18 bases spanning the gap. CDR3 bases: TGTGCCAGCAGTCCGCTACGGGAGATAGACAGCACAGATACGCAGTATTTT. Translating it yields CASSPLREIDSTDTQYF. The full variable domain, rest sourced from reference TRBV28 and TRBJ2-3, is DVKVTQSSRYLVKRTGEKVFLECVQDMDHENMFWYRQDPGLGLRLIYFSYDVKMKEKGDIPEGYSVSREKKERFSLILESASTNQTSMYLCASSPLREIDSTDTQYFGPGTRLTVL.

This clone was seen just once. This chain uses TRBV28 with TRBJ1-5; no definite D call. V was clipped by 2 bases and J by 4 bases, with 6 bases between them. This CDR3 comprises 13 residues. The V gene's germline CDR1 is MDHEN and CDR2 SYDVKM. This CDR3 reads CASSLIANQPQHF. The CDR3 region has the DNA TGTGCCAGCAGTTTAATAGCAAATCAGCCCCAGCATTTT.

The V call is TRBV6-5, the J call TRBJ1-2, with D perhaps matching TRBD1 (5 bases). Per germline, CDR1 MNHEY and CDR2 SVGAGI. CDR3 length: 15 residues. Trimming took off 7 bases at V and 4 bases at J, with 19 bases between the two ends. The CDR3 nucleotides are TGTGCCAGCAAGCTGAATCAGGGCTTTGGCTATGGCTACACCTTC. Protein: CASKLNQGFGYGYTF.

The rearrangement uses TRBV4-3 and TRBJ1-5; D might be TRBD1 (5 bases). Germline lookup yields CDR1 LGHNA and CDR2 YSLEER. The germline V and J ends were trimmed by 0 bases and 4 bases, with 13 bases remaining between them. CDR3 length: 16 amino acids. The CDR3, as DNA: TGCGCCAGCAGCCAAGACGCGGGGGGGGGAAATCAGCCCCAGCATTTT. It is translated as CASSQDAGGGNQPQHF.

The chain employs TRBV7-2 and TRBJ1-2; D call uncertain. V was cut by 5 bases and J by 4 bases, with 8 bases left in between. In germline, CDR1 is SGHTA, CDR2 FQGNSA. CDR3 size: 12 residues. The CDR3 nucleotides read TGTGCCAGCAGCCCTAACCCCTATGGCTACACCTTC. Protein sequence: CASSPNPYGYTF.

In this sample, this clone turned up once. This chain joins TRBV6-6 and TRBJ2-1; maybe TRBD2 (6 bases). Germline CDR1 and CDR2: MNHNY and SVGAGI (reference sequence). The CDR3 runs to 12 residues. The V end was cut by 5 bases, the J end by 12 bases, with 14 bases between. CDR3 in amino acids: CASSLQVEGQFF. The DNA for the CDR3 is TGTGCCAGCAGTCTCCAGGTGGAGGGGCAGTTCTTC.

The chain has TRBV6-1 and TRBJ2-7; D not certain. Per the germline V gene, CDR1 is MNHNS and CDR2 is SASEGT. The CDR3 contains 12 residues. V lost 7 bases and J lost 2, with 9 bases in between. CDR3 coding DNA: TGTGCCAGCATTAGTGCAACCTACGAGCAGTACTTC. Residues: CASISATYEQYF.

This clone was found a few times. J is TRBJ1-1 and V is TRBV7-3; D is unclear. This CDR3 spans 14 amino acids. V dropped 2 bases and J dropped 12 bases, with 19 bases sitting between them. CDR1 SGHTA and CDR2 FQGTGA come from the germline V gene. The CDR3 reads CASSLGPDNGNSFF. The CDR3 DNA reads TGTGCCAGCAGCTTAGGTCCCGACAACGGGAACTCTTTCTTT. Filled out from reference TRBV7-3 and TRBJ1-1, the complete variable domain reads GAGVSQTPSNKVTEKGKYVELRCDPISGHTALYWYRQSLGQGPEFLIYFQGTGAADDSGLPNDRFFAVRPEGSVSTLKIQRTERGDSAVYLCASSLGPDNGNSFFGQGTRLTVV.

The V gene is TRBV7-9, the J gene TRBJ1-3; a possible D gene is TRBD1 (5 bases). This CDR3 is built from 16 residues. V shed 2 bases and J shed 0 bases, with 11 bases lying between them. The germline gives CDR1 SEHNR, CDR2 FQNEAQ (reference sequence). The CDR3 sequence: CASSLTGQSSGNTIYF. DNA of the CDR3: TGTGCCAGCAGCTTAACAGGCCAATCCTCTGGAAACACCATATATTTT. Variable domain in full (rest from reference TRBV7-9 and TRBJ1-3): DTGVSQNPRHKITKRGQNVTFRCDPISEHNRLYWYRQTLGQGPEFLTYFQNEAQLEKSRLLSDRFSAERPKGSFSTLEIQRTEQGDSAMYLCASSLTGQSSGNTIYFGEGSWLTVV.

J is TRBJ2-3 and V is TRBV28, with D hard to call. Trimming stripped 8 bases from V and 1 base from J, with 16 bases between. Looked up from germline, CDR1 is MDHEN and CDR2 is SYDVKM. The CDR3 consists of 15 residues. The CDR3 DNA is TGTGCCAGCTCATCCCCAGGCCCCGGCACAGATACGCAGTATTTT. Translating it yields CASSSPGPGTDTQYF.

V is TRBV5-1 and J is TRBJ2-7; 12 nucleotides align to TRBD2. From germline, CDR1 is SGHRS and CDR2 YFSETQ. The CDR3 runs to 16 residues. V shed 5 bases and J 2 bases; nucleotides not matched to a gene: 8. The chain's CDR3 is CASSSRTSGTTYEQYF. For the CDR3, the DNA is TGCGCCAGCAGTTCCAGGACTAGCGGGACCACCTACGAGCAGTACTTC.

The rearrangement uses TRBV7-6 and TRBJ2-1, with 14 nucleotides matching TRBD2. CDR1 is SGHVS, CDR2 FNYEAQ, per germline. The V segment lost 1 base and the J segment 7 bases; nucleotides outside the gene matches: 3. CDR3 length equals 16 residues. CDR3 sequence (DNA): TGTGCCAGCAGCTTAGGGACTAGCGGGGGGCGAAATGAGCAGTTCTTC. Its translation is CASSLGTSGGRNEQFF.

The rearrangement links TRBV28 to TRBJ2-7; 8 bases match TRBD1. After removal of 6 bases from V and 0 bases from J, the junction contained 7 bases not matched to a gene. The CDR3 runs 15 residues. The germline CDR1 and CDR2 sequences are MDHEN and SYDVKM. The CDR3 reads CASSTTGVSSYEQYF. The CDR3 coding sequence is TGTGCCAGCAGCACGACAGGGGTAAGCTCCTACGAGCAGTACTTC. Based on the CDR3 plus reference TRBV28 and TRBJ2-7, the full variable domain is DVKVTQSSRYLVKRTGEKVFLECVQDMDHENMFWYRQDPGLGLRLIYFSYDVKMKEKGDIPEGYSVSREKKERFSLILESASTNQTSMYLCASSTTGVSSYEQYFGPGTRLTVT.